This TCR beta chain was recorded in a study of T-cell reconstitution after alpha-beta-depleted transplantation in children. Germline CDR1 and CDR2: SGDLS and YYNGEE. This CDR3 is built from 16 residues. Trimming removed 4 bases from V and 3 bases from J; junction bases left unmatched: 10. This clonotype was counted many times. Its antigen is currently unknown. Study observations and caveats: Where some patients showed high TCRbeta diversity at day 60, it came from recipient T cells and thymic progenitors that had survived. It was newly produced T cells that mostly accounted for T-cell counts and diversity one year after transplant. By about two months after transplant, alpha-beta T cells reportedly arose from several hundred graft clones that had expanded.

For TCRbeta, the library was prepared with unique molecular identifiers. TCRdb reanalysed the PCR reads using MiXCR and keeps one entry per CDR3 protein. Of around 250,000 distinct CDR3 sequences listed, less than 9% were seen once; the top ten hold roughly 5.8%. The chain carries TRBV9 and TRBJ2-1; 7 nucleotides match TRBD2. Material: PBMCs, mostly from graft donor cells, obtained 180 days after TCRalphabeta/CD19-depleted stem cell transplant. The receptor's source is a male patient aged 10-17 years who had a stem cell transplant for acute lymphoblastic leukemia, so the T cells may come from the graft donor. CDR3 DNA: TGTGCCAGCAGCCCACGGGGGGATAGCAGCTACAATGAGCAGTTCTTC. Amino acids: CASSPRGDSSYNEQFF.